The clone carrying this T cell receptor (beta chain) has only a few counts. The target antigen is unknown. This CDR3 has 15 residues. The germline CDR1 and CDR2 sequences are DFQATT and SNEGSKA (reference sequence). For the second PCR, which ran for roughly 7 to 11 cycles, a sample-barcoded 5' primer and a J-beta primer mix were used. TCRdb independently ran MiXCR on the 5' RACE reads; one entry per CDR3 protein. The sample yields 1.5 million to 2 million distinct CDR3 sequences, around half seen once. There were healthy Caucasian individuals from Russia, aged about 6 to 95, serving as donors. The data are from a study of blood T cells in healthy people across ages. Regarding the study as a whole: Unsorted PBMCs ruled out conclusive naive versus antigen-experienced comparison. The diversity estimates, figures obtained from one million T cells, were considered underestimates. The study found more naive CD4+ cells and higher diversity in long-lived than aged donors.

Sequencing was done on a sample of blood. This clonotype was obtained from a woman between 40 and 50 years old in good health. The gene calls are TRBV20-1 and TRBJ2-4; the D gene is possibly TRBD2 (6 bases). The DNA end favors TRBJ2-7, so the J call may be wrong. The DNA for the CDR3 is TGCAGTGCGATGACAGCCGGGACTGAGATTTACGAGCAGTACTTC. This sequence encodes CSAMTAGTEIYEQYF.